The source of this T cell receptor beta chain is a study of cytomegalovirus exposure and HLA in healthy donors. Turning to the study itself: A later analysis reported the same platform for the 90 to 150 validation repertoires and the roughly 700 first-cohort repertoires.

The repertoire was sequenced with immunoSEQ multiplex PCR; TCRdb's copy has only in-frame clones and lacks some. The sample includes roughly 130,000 clones, 90% of them seen just once. Among the 90 to 150 subjects of the validation cohort, separate from the 666-subject first cohort, were the donors. Germline trimming cut 1 base from V and 5 bases from J; bases unmatched to any gene: 4. Germline CDR1 SGHVS, CDR2 FQNEAQ. The CDR3 runs 14 residues. This clone was seen only a few times. Its matching antigen is unknown. General study findings and limits: Under in vitro conditions, three CMV-associated chains were confirmed as specific for CMV antigens. The study labeled 150 or so TCR beta chains cytomegalovirus-associated.

This sequence joins TRBV7-8 and TRBJ2-7, with TRBD1 identical over 8 bases. The sequencing sample was made of PBMCs. This clonotype originated in a woman aged 25-40 years in good health and CMV-seropositive. CDR3 sequence reads: CASSLGTGTNEQYF. CDR3 sequence (DNA): TGTGCCAGCAGCTTAGGGACAGGGACCAACGAGCAGTACTTC.